This T cell receptor (beta chain) was identified during a study of cytomegalovirus exposure and HLA in healthy donors. General study findings and limits: Only CMV serostatus was available as immune exposure information. Sequencing depth across donors, presence/absence analyses assumed, was roughly uniform. A later analysis associated about 18,000 TCR beta sequences with HLA alleles at a 0.05 false discovery rate.

Points on this clone: The antigen is unknown.

PCR employed 60 Vbeta and 13 Jbeta primers. Repertoires were generated with immunoSEQ multiplex PCR, while TCRdb's copy carries only in-frame clones and drops some. The sample shows 100,000 to 150,000 clones, less than 85% of them seen only once. V gave up 10 bases and J gave up 2 bases; unmatched junction bases: 13. Per the germline V gene, CDR1 is MDHEN and CDR2 is SYDVKM. This CDR3 is built from 16 residues. The chain combines TRBV28 with TRBJ2-2; 7 bases match TRBD1. Sequenced: PBMCs. The TCR comes from a female donor in good health and CMV-seronegative. For the CDR3, the DNA is TGTGCCACCTCGCCCCAAGGGGGCTCAAACACCGGGGAGCTGTTTTTT. Amino acid sequence: CATSPQGGSNTGELFF.